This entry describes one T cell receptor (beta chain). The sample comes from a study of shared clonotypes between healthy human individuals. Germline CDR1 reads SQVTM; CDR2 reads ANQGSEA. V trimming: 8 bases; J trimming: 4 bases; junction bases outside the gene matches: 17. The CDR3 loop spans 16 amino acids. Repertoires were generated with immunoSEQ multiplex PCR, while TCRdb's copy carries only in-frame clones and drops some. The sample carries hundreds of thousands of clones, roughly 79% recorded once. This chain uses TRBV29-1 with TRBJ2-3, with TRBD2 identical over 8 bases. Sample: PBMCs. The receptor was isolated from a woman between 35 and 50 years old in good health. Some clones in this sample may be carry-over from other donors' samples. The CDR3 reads CSTGRGSGAGADTQYF. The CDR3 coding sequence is TGCAGCACAGGGAGGGGTAGCGGGGCCGGGGCAGATACGCAGTATTTT.